The 28 T cell receptor beta chains below were found in one sample sequenced in a study of follicular helper T cells after annual influenza vaccination. Time point defined: 2015-2016 season, 7 days after influenza vaccination. The assay was immunoSEQ multiplex PCR, and TCRdb's table has in-frame clones only and misses some. The profile shows some 4,000 clones, approximately 78% of them singletons. Here the sequenced sample was CXCR5+ CD38- circulating T follicular helper cells from blood, taken 7 days after influenza vaccination. As to subset: circulating Tfh, non-naive CD4+CXCR5+PD-1+ (ICOS+CD38+ or ICOS-CD38-). These TCRs come from an adult who received the influenza vaccine.

The gene calls are TRBV5-5 and TRBJ2-1; D is uncertain. The V and J ends lost 3 bases and 8 bases respectively, with 12 bases between them. The V gene's germline CDR1 is SGHKS and CDR2 YYEKEE (reference sequence). CDR3 size: 13 residues. The CDR3 protein is CASSWGSNYEQFF. CDR3 in DNA: TGTGCCAGCAGCTGGGGTAGTAACTATGAGCAGTTCTTC.

The CDR3 reads CASSALGQGGYEQYF. In nucleotides, the CDR3 is TGTGCCAGCAGCGCCCTGGGACAGGGAGGCTACGAGCAGTACTTC. The chain links TRBV9 to TRBJ2-7; 9 bases agree with TRBD1. This CDR3 is built from 15 residues. Germline trimming cut 3 bases from V and 3 bases from J; bases unmatched to any gene: 7. From germline, CDR1 is SGDLS and CDR2 YYNGEE.

The CDR3, as DNA: TGTGCCAGCAGGATCGGACAGGGGGCCACAGATACGCAGTATTTT. Protein: CASRIGQGATDTQYF. The chain joins TRBV2 to TRBJ2-3; TRBD1 matches 11 bases. Trimming at V came to 6 bases and at J to 2 bases, leaving 4 bases not matched to a gene. Germline loops: CDR1 SNHLY, CDR2 FYNNEI. CDR3 length: 15 amino acids.

The chain is built from TRBV4-3 and TRBJ2-5; D is possibly TRBD2 (6 bases). This CDR3 spans 15 amino acids. Between the trimmed V and J ends, which lost 3 bases and 5 bases, there was a span of 16 bases. Germline CDR1 is LGHNA and CDR2 is YSLEER. CDR3 region: CASSQGGSTRETQYF. The CDR3 coding sequence is TGCGCCAGCAGCCAGGGGGGAAGTACTCGGGAGACCCAGTACTTC.

The chain carries TRBV5-6 and TRBJ2-1, with D perhaps matching TRBD1 or TRBD2 (5 bases each). CDR1 and CDR2 (germline): SGHDT, YYEEEE. The CDR3 has 13 amino acids. Between the trimmed V and J ends, which lost 3 bases and 10 bases, there was a span of 14 bases. CDR3 protein: CASSWGSEGEQFF. CDR3 bases: TGTGCCAGCAGCTGGGGGTCTGAGGGGGAGCAGTTCTTC.

This chain joins TRBV10-1 and TRBJ2-3; a weak D match, TRBD1 (5 bases). The CDR3 extends over 17 amino acids. Germline V gene lookup returns CDR1 WNHNN and CDR2 SYGVQD (reference sequence). V was clipped by 0 bases and J by 0 bases, with 13 bases between them. The CDR3: CASSESTVGVSTDTQYF. As DNA, the CDR3 is TGCGCCAGCAGTGAGTCGACAGTCGGAGTAAGCACAGATACGCAGTATTTT.

This chain connects TRBV14 to TRBJ1-1, with D possibly TRBD1 on 5 matching bases. With 1 base removed from V and 6 bases from J, the gap between germline ends came to 18 bases. CDR1 and CDR2 (germline): SGHDN, FVKESK. The CDR3 length is 16 residues. CDR3 sequence (DNA): TGTGCCAGCAGCCAAGGAGGTTCCAGGGTGAATCCTGAAGCTTTCTTT. Its translation: CASSQGGSRVNPEAFF. Together with reference TRBV14 and TRBJ1-1, the CDR3 gives the full variable domain: EAGVTQFPSHSVIEKGQTVTLRCDPISGHDNLYWYRRVMGKEIKFLLHFVKESKQDESGMPNNRFLAERTGGTYSTLKVQPAELEDSGVYFCASSQGGSRVNPEAFFGQGTRLTVV.

This clone has just one count. Here the CDR3 DNA reads TGTGCCAGCAGCAAAGGAGGGTTAGGCGGGGGGACCCGCACCGGGGAGCTGTTTTTT. This translates into CASSKGGLGGGTRTGELFF. The chain links TRBV21-1 to TRBJ2-2; the table's D gene call, TRBD2, was not cross checked with the DNA. TRBV21-1 is a listed pseudogene. This CDR3 has 19 residues.

This clone has just one count. The V gene is TRBV11-2, the J gene TRBJ2-7, with D perhaps matching TRBD1 or TRBD2 (5 bases each). Trimming cost V 5 bases and J 7 bases, with 18 bases left between them. The CDR3 is 14 amino acids. The V gene's germline CDR1 is SGHAT and CDR2 FQNNGV. CDR3: CASSIGTHPLEQYF. As DNA, the CDR3 is TGTGCCAGCAGCATAGGGACCCATCCCTTAGAGCAGTACTTC.

This chain uses TRBV5-4 with TRBJ2-7; no clear D. The CDR3 is made up of 12 amino acids. The ends were cut back, 0 bases at V and 3 bases at J, with 4 bases in the middle. Germline-derived CDR1 and CDR2 are SGHNT and YYREEE (reference sequence). The CDR3 DNA reads as TGTGCCAGCAGCTTGGATTACTACGAGCAGTACTTC. This codes for CASSLDYYEQYF.

In this sample, this clone turned up a few times. The chain carries TRBV7-7 and TRBJ1-3, with no clear D. V shed 0 bases and J shed 2 bases, with 2 bases lying between them. Looked up from germline, CDR1 is SSHAT and CDR2 is FNYEAQ (reference sequence). This CDR3 is built from 13 residues. The CDR3 region is CASSLAAGNTIYF. CDR3 nucleotide sequence: TGTGCCAGCAGCTTAGCGGCTGGAAACACCATATATTTT.

V usage is TRBV18 and J usage is TRBJ1-5; maybe TRBD1 (5 bases). V lost 1 base and J lost 9, with 13 bases in between. This CDR3 comprises 14 residues. The germline gives CDR1 KGHSH, CDR2 LQKENI. CDR3: CASSPQGALPPQHF. In DNA, the CDR3 is TGTGCCAGCTCACCACAAGGGGCCCTACCGCCCCAGCATTTT. Together with reference TRBV18 and TRBJ1-5, the CDR3 gives the full variable domain: NAGVMQNPRHLVRRRGQEARLRCSPMKGHSHVYWYRQLPEEGLKFMVYLQKENIIDESGMPKERFSAEFPKEGPSILRIQQVVRGDSAAYFCASSPQGALPPQHFGDGTRLSIL.

The chain combines TRBV5-1 with TRBJ2-3, with D hard to call. Trimming removed 1 base at V and 1 base at J, with 4 bases between. The germline CDR1 and CDR2 sequences are SGHRS and YFSETQ. CDR3 length equals 13 residues. CDR3 in amino acids: CASSLSGTDTQYF. The CDR3 region has the DNA TGCGCCAGCAGCTTGTCAGGCACAGATACGCAGTATTTT.

CDR3 nucleotides: TGCGCCAGCAGCTTGGAGGTAGCACCCACAGATACGCAGTATTTT. Encoded protein: CASSLEVAPTDTQYF. V usage is TRBV5-1 and J usage is TRBJ2-3; D uncertain. The CDR3 totals 15 residues. V lost 0 bases to trimming and J lost 2 bases, with 10 bases between them. Per the germline V gene, CDR1 is SGHRS and CDR2 is YFSETQ.

The V and J genes are TRBV18 and TRBJ1-2; no reliable D call. The V gene's germline CDR1 is KGHSH and CDR2 LQKENI. V was trimmed by 1 base and J by 3 bases, leaving 9 bases between them. The length of the CDR3 is 14 residues. The CDR3 coding sequence is TGTGCCAGCTCACCACGTGAGGGCGACTATGGCTACACCTTC. Translation: CASSPREGDYGYTF.

V gene TRBV2 combines with J gene TRBJ1-5; TRBD1 matches at 10 bases. This CDR3 comprises 17 residues. Looked up from germline, CDR1 is SNHLY and CDR2 is FYNNEI. With 4 bases clipped from V and 0 bases from J, the junction kept 6 bases outside the gene matches. The CDR3 spells CASSARTGGYSNQPQHF. The CDR3 bases are TGTGCCAGCAGTGCCCGGACAGGGGGTTATAGCAATCAGCCCCAGCATTTT.

This clone appeared once. The chain is built from TRBV28 and TRBJ1-3; D gene uncertain. The CDR3 spans 17 residues. Germline CDR1 and CDR2: MDHEN and SYDVKM. V lost 5 bases and J lost 1, with 18 bases in between. The CDR3 loop reads CASSPTTGAPSGNTIYF. CDR3 nucleotides: TGTGCCAGCAGTCCTACGACGGGAGCACCGTCTGGAAACACCATATATTTT.

The chain couples TRBV29-1 to TRBJ2-5; 10 bases are a match to TRBD2. Germline V gene data show CDR1 as SQVTM and CDR2 as ANQGSEA. The CDR3 covers 15 residues. Trimming at V came to 3 bases and at J to 5 bases, leaving 9 bases not matched to a gene. The CDR3 nucleotides read TGCAGCGTTGACGGCGAGCGGGAGGGGGGGGAGACCCAGTACTTC. As protein: CSVDGEREGGETQYF.

The V call is TRBV12-5, the J call TRBJ2-1, with TRBD1 matching 7 bases. Germline CDR1 is LGHNT and CDR2 is FRNRAP. The CDR3 loop spans 15 amino acids. After removal of 3 bases from V and 5 bases from J, the junction contained 7 bases not matched to a gene. The CDR3 region is CASGFGQALDNEQFF. The CDR3 bases are TGTGCTAGTGGTTTCGGACAGGCCCTAGACAATGAGCAGTTCTTC.

V usage is TRBV5-1 and J usage is TRBJ1-2; D remains unclear. Trimming stripped 2 bases from V and 4 bases from J, with 12 bases between. The CDR3 is made up of 14 amino acids. From germline, CDR1 is SGHRS and CDR2 YFSETQ. The CDR3 sequence is CASSFGNERYGYTF. CDR3 coding DNA: TGCGCCAGCAGCTTTGGCAACGAGCGCTATGGCTACACCTTC. Supplemented by reference TRBV5-1 and TRBJ1-2, the full variable domain reads KAGVTQTPRYLIKTRGQQVTLSCSPISGHRSVSWYQQTPGQGLQFLFEYFSETQRNKGNFPGRFSGRQFSNSRSEMNVSTLELGDSALYLCASSFGNERYGYTFGSGTRLTVV.

V gene TRBV5-4 combines with J gene TRBJ2-1; tentatively, D is TRBD1 or TRBD2 (5 bases each). Trimming removed 1 base at V and 7 bases at J, with 12 bases between. The CDR3 covers 14 residues. The V gene's germline CDR1 is SGHNT and CDR2 YYREEE (reference sequence). CDR3 protein: CASSLQGPLNEQFF. The CDR3 DNA reads as TGTGCCAGCAGCTTGCAGGGACCTCTGAATGAGCAGTTCTTC.

The V call is TRBV7-2, the J call TRBJ1-1; D gene unclear. V lost 0 bases to trimming and J lost 9 bases, with 11 bases between them. The CDR3 covers 13 residues. CDR1 SGHTA and CDR2 FQGNSA come from the germline V gene. The CDR3 DNA sequence: TGTGCCAGCAGCTTAGCTCACCGGGGTAAAGCTTTCTTT. Protein product: CASSLAHRGKAFF.

The rearrangement uses TRBV15 and TRBJ2-7; weak D call: TRBD2 (7 bases). The V and J ends lost 6 bases and 7 bases respectively, with 16 bases between them. Germline values: CDR1 LNHNV, CDR2 YYDKDF (reference sequence). This CDR3 has 13 amino acids. CDR3 amino acids: CATRQGGAGEQYF. DNA of the CDR3: TGTGCCACCAGGCAAGGGGGGGCAGGTGAGCAGTACTTC.

The genes are TRBV7-9 and TRBJ2-2; the D call may be TRBD1 or TRBD2 (5 bases each). The germline V gene encodes CDR1 SEHNR and CDR2 FQNEAQ (reference sequence). The CDR3 length is 18 residues. Deletions cut 5 bases from V and 4 bases from J, with 23 bases between. The CDR3 DNA is TGTGCCAGCAGCCCGAGGGGAGCACAGGATCGGGGCACCGGGGAGCTGTTTTTT. As protein: CASSPRGAQDRGTGELFF.

The chain links TRBV30 to TRBJ2-1; D not certain. The length of the CDR3 is 11 residues. From germline, CDR1 is GTSNPN and CDR2 SVGIG (reference sequence). Trimming shortened V by 2 bases and J by 10 bases, and 9 bases separated the two germline ends. CDR3 bases: TGTGCCTGGAGTCCCCGGTGGGAGCAGTTCTTC. Residues: CAWSPRWEQFF.

This clone was counted only a few times. This chain connects TRBV2 to TRBJ2-1; 9 positions match TRBD2. This CDR3 comprises 14 residues. The V gene end was trimmed by 6 bases and the J gene end by 9 bases; junction bases not matched to a gene: 9. Germline lookup yields CDR1 SNHLY and CDR2 FYNNEI. The CDR3 spells CASSASGTRSEQFF. The CDR3 DNA is TGTGCCAGCAGCGCTAGCGGGACACGTAGTGAGCAGTTCTTC.

The chain couples TRBV5-1 to TRBJ2-5; no reliable D call. Looked up from germline, CDR1 is SGHRS and CDR2 is YFSETQ. Between the trimmed V and J ends, which lost 0 bases and 0 bases, there was a span of 6 bases. The CDR3 runs 14 residues. The DNA for the CDR3 is TGCGCCAGCAGCTTGGCCGGGTACCAAGAGACCCAGTACTTC. It translates to CASSLAGYQETQYF.

This clone was seen a few times. This chain connects TRBV12-5 to TRBJ2-7; D possibly corresponds to TRBD1 (5 bases). Trimming pared 7 bases from V and 0 bases from J, leaving 19 bases between. The CDR3 is 16 residues long. From germline, CDR1 is LGHNT and CDR2 FRNRAP. DNA of the CDR3: TGTGCTAGTGCCCCACCGCAGGACATCCTCTCCTACGAGCAGTACTTC. Residues: CASAPPQDILSYEQYF.